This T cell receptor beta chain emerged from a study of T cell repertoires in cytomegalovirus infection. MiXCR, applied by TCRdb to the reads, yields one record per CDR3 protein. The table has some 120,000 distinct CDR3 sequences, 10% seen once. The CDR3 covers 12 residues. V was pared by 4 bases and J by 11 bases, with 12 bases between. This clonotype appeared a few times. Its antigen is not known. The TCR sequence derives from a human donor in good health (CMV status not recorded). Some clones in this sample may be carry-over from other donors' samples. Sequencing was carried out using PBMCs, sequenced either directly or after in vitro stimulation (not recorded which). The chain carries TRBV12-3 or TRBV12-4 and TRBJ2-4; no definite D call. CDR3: CASSSERSLQYF. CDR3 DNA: TGTGCCAGCAGTTCAGAAAGATCCCTTCAGTACTTC.